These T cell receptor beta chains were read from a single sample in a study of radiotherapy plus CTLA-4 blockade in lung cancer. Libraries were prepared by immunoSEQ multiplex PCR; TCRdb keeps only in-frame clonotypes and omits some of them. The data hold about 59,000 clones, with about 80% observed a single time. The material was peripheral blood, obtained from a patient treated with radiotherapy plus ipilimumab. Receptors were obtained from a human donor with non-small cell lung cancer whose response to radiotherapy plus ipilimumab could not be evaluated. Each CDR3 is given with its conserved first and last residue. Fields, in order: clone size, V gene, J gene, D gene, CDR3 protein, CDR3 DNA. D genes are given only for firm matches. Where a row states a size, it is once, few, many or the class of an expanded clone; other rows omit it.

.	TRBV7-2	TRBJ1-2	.	CASSPSRQAGVNYGYTF	TGTGCCAGCAGCCCATCACGACAGGCTGGAGTTAACTATGGCTACACCTTC
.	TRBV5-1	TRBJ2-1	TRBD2	CASSFLAGGNEQFF	TGCGCCAGCAGCTTCCTAGCGGGGGGCAATGAGCAGTTCTTC
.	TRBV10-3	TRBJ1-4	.	CAISDHGGVPNEKLFF	TGTGCCATCAGTGACCATGGGGGGGTTCCAAATGAAAAACTGTTTTTT
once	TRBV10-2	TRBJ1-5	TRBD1	CASKTGGSSNQPQHF	TGCGCCAGCAAGACAGGGGGGTCTTCTAATCAGCCCCAGCATTTT
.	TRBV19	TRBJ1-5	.	CASSIAAAGHNQPQHF	TGTGCCAGTAGTATAGCCGCCGCAGGGCACAATCAGCCCCAGCATTTT
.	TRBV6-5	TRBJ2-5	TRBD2	CASQLAGDWETQYF	TGTGCCAGTCAACTAGCGGGAGACTGGGAGACCCAGTACTTC
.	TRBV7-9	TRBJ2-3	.	CASPKGEVTDTQYF	TGTGCCAGCCCAAAGGGGGAAGTTACAGATACGCAGTATTTT
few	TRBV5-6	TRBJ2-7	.	CASSLFYEQYF	TGTGCCAGCAGCCTTTTTTACGAGCAGTACTTC
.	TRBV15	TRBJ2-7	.	CATSRPAALTPEQYF	TGTGCCACCAGCCGACCGGCGGCCCTAACACCCGAGCAGTACTTC
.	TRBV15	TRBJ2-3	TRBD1	CATSRGDRSTDTQYF	TGTGCCACCAGCAGAGGGGACAGATCCACAGATACGCAGTATTTT
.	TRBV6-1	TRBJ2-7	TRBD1	CASRTGGGYEQYF	TGTGCCAGCAGGACAGGGGGCGGCTACGAGCAGTACTTC
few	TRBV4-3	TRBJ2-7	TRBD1	CASSQDRAGTDAYEQYF	TGCGCCAGCAGCCAAGATAGGGCCGGGACAGACGCTTACGAGCAGTACTTC
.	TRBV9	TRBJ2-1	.	CASSVDEGGVSNEQFF	TGTGCCAGCAGCGTAGACGAGGGAGGAGTCAGCAATGAGCAGTTCTTC
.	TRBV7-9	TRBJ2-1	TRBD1	CASSSRQGNEQFF	TGTGCCAGCAGCTCTCGACAGGGCAATGAGCAGTTCTTC
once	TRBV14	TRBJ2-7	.	CASSPGITEIYEQYF	TGTGCCAGCAGCCCCGGTATAACAGAGATCTACGAGCAGTACTTC
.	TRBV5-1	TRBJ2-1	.	CASRTHNEQFF	TGCGCCAGCAGAACACACAATGAGCAGTTCTTC
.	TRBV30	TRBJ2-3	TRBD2	CAWSPGSGSADTQYF	TGTGCCTGGAGCCCGGGTAGCGGGAGTGCCGATACGCAGTATTTT
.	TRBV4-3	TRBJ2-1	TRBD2	CASSQDLGLAGGPYYEQFF	TGCGCCAGCAGCCAAGATCTGGGGCTAGCGGGGGGGCCTTACTATGAGCAGTTCTTC
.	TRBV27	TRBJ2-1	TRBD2	CASSSGLAMREQFF	TGTGCCAGCAGTTCGGGACTAGCTATGCGTGAGCAGTTCTTC
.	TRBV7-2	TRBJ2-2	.	CASSFQGSTGELFF	TGTGCCAGCAGTTTTCAGGGTAGCACCGGGGAGCTGTTTTTT
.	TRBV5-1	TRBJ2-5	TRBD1	CASTIGQGKETQYF	TGCGCCAGCACGATAGGACAGGGAAAAGAGACCCAGTACTTC
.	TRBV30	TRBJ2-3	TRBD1	CAWSGGQGALDTQYF	TGTGCCTGGAGTGGGGGACAGGGGGCCCTAGATACGCAGTATTTT
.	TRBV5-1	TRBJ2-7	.	CASTPFSGNFYEQYF	TGCGCCAGCACTCCCTTTTCGGGTAATTTCTACGAGCAGTACTTC
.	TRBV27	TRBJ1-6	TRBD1	CASRPDRVPLNSPLHF	TGTGCCAGCAGACCGGACAGGGTTCCTCTTAATTCACCCCTCCACTTT
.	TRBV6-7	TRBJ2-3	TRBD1	CASRQPGQGTDTQYF	TGTGCCAGCAGGCAACCGGGACAGGGCACAGATACGCAGTATTTT
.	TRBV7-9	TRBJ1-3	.	CASSLSGDGNTIYF	TGTGCCAGCAGCTTATCAGGGGACGGAAACACCATATATTTT
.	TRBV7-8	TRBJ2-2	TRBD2	CASSFGGSNTGELFF	TGTGCCAGCAGCTTCGGGGGGTCGAACACCGGGGAGCTGTTTTTT
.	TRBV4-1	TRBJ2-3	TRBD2	CASSQRWVTAGGHTDTQYF	TGCGCCAGCAGCCAAAGGTGGGTAACAGCGGGGGGACACACAGATACGCAGTATTTT
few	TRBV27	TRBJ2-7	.	CASGRSFDEQYF	TGTGCCAGCGGGAGATCCTTCGACGAGCAGTACTTC
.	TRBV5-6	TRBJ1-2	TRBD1	CASSLGTGGYGYTF	TGTGCCAGCAGCTTAGGGACAGGGGGCTATGGCTACACCTTC
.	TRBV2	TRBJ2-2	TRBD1	CASRLGTATGELFF	TGTGCCAGCAGACTCGGGACAGCCACCGGGGAGCTGTTTTTT
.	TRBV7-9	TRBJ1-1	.	CASSARQVEAFF	TGTGCCAGCAGCGCCCGACAGGTTGAAGCTTTCTTT
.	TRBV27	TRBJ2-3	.	CASSPHSGRTDTQYF	TGTGCCAGCAGTCCGCATAGCGGCCGCACAGATACGCAGTATTTT
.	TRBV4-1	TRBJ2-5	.	CASSPLLSRASRRETQYF	TGCGCCAGCAGCCCCCTCCTCAGCCGGGCTAGCAGGAGAGAGACCCAGTACTTC
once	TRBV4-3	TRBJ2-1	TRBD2	CASSRGLDSYNEQFF	TGCGCCAGCAGCCGAGGACTAGATTCCTACAATGAGCAGTTCTTC
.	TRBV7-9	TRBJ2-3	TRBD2	CASGRADTQYF	TGTGCCAGCGGGAGGGCAGATACGCAGTATTTT
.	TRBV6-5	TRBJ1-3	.	CASKGPVEGNTIYF	TGTGCCAGCAAGGGGCCAGTTGAAGGGAACACCATATATTTT
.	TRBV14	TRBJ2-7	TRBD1	CASSQDPGQGIYEQYF	TGTGCCAGCAGCCAAGATCCGGGACAGGGGATTTACGAGCAGTACTTC
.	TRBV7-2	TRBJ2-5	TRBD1	CASSANRGQETQYF	TGTGCCAGCAGCGCCAACAGGGGGCAAGAGACCCAGTACTTC
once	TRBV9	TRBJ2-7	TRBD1	CASSAGQGAFYEQYF	TGTGCCAGCAGCGCTGGACAGGGGGCCTTCTACGAGCAGTACTTC
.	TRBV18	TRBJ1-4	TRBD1	CASSPMTGINEKLFF	TGTGCCAGCTCACCTATGACAGGGATAAATGAAAAACTGTTTTTT
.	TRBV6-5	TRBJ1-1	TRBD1	CASSYSRDRGNTEAFF	TGTGCCAGCAGTTACTCTCGTGACAGGGGGAACACTGAAGCTTTCTTT
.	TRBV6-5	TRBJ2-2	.	CASRGDMGTGELFF	TGTGCCAGCAGGGGCGATATGGGCACCGGGGAGCTGTTTTTT
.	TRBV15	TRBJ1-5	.	CATSRVRGWNQPQHF	TGTGCCACCAGCAGAGTCCGGGGATGGAATCAGCCCCAGCATTTT
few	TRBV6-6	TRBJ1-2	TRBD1	CASSYSGQGEGYTF	TGTGCCAGCAGTTACTCGGGACAGGGAGAGGGCTACACCTTC
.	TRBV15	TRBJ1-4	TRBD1	CATSGRQGTNEKLFF	TGTGCCACCAGCGGAAGACAGGGAACTAATGAAAAACTGTTTTTT
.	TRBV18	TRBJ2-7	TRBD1	CASSPRTGLYEQYF	TGTGCCAGCTCACCAAGGACAGGTTTATACGAGCAGTACTTC
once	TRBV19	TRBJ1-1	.	CASSSGQYLEAFF	TGTGCCAGTAGTTCCGGACAGTACCTTGAAGCTTTCTTT
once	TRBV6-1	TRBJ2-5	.	CASVDRGIQETQYF	TGTGCCAGCGTGGATCGGGGGATTCAAGAGACCCAGTACTTC
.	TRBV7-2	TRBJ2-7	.	CASSGVTREQYF	TGTGCCAGCAGCGGGGTCACTAGAGAGCAGTACTTC
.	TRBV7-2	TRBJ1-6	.	CASSLVRDSPLHF	TGTGCCAGCAGCTTAGTACGGGATTCACCCCTCCACTTT
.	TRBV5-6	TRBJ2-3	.	CASSLVAQRDTQYF	TGTGCCAGCAGCTTGGTGGCCCAACGAGATACGCAGTATTTT
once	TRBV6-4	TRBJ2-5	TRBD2	CARGTSGMGKQETQYF	TGTGCCAGGGGGACTAGCGGGATGGGGAAGCAAGAGACCCAGTACTTC
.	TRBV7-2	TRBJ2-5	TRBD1	CASSLGGLRQGETQYF	TGTGCCAGCAGCTTAGGAGGTCTCAGACAGGGGGAGACCCAGTACTTC